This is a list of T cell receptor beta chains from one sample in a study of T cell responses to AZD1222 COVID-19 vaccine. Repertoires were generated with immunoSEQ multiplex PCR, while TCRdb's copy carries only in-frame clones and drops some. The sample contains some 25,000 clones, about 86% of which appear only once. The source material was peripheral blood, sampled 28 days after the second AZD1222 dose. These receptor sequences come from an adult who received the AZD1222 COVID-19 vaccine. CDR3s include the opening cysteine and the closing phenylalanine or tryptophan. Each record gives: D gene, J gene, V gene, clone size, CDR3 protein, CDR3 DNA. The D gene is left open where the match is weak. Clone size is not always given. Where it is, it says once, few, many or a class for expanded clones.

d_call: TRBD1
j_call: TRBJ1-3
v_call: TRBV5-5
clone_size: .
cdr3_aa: CASSLGQGRNTIYF
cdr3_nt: TGTGCCAGCAGCTTAGGACAGGGCAGAAACACCATATATTTT

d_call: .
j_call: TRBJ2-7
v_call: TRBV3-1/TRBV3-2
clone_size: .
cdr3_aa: CASSLKLGPRDYEQYF
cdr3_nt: TGTGCCAGCAGCCTAAAACTCGGACCTAGGGACTACGAGCAGTACTTC

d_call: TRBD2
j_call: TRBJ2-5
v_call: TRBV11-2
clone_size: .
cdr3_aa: CASSLEAAGAKTQYF
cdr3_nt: TGTGCCAGCAGCTTAGAGGCAGCGGGAGCGAAGACCCAGTACTTC

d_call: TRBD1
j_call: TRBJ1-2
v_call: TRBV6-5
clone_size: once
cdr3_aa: CASSRQGNYGYTF
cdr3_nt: TGTGCCAGCAGTCGACAGGGTAACTATGGCTACACCTTC

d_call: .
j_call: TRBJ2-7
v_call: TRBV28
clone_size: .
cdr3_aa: CASTSGAYEQYF
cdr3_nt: TGTGCCAGCACCTCGGGCGCCTACGAGCAGTACTTC

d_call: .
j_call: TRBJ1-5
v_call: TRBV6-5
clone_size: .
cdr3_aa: CASSSGGGQPQHF
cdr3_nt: TGTGCCAGCAGCTCGGGGGGGGGTCAGCCCCAGCATTTT

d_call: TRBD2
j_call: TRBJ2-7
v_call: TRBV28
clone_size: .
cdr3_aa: CASSLSSGSIYEQYF
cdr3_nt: TGTGCCAGCAGTTTATCTAGCGGGAGTATCTACGAGCAGTACTTC

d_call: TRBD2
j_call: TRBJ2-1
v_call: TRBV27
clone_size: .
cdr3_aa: CASSLLAGAGNEQFF
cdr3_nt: TGTGCCAGCAGTTTATTAGCGGGAGCCGGCAATGAGCAGTTCTTC

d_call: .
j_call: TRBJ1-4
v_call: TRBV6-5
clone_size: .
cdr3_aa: CASSYGPQREKLFF
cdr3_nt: TGTGCCAGCAGTTACGGCCCGCAGCGGGAAAAACTGTTTTTT

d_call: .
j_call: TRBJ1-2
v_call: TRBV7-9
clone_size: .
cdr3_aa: CASSLRGRGSSYGYTF
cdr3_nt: TGTGCCAGCAGCTTGCGGGGTCGGGGCAGCAGCTATGGCTACACCTTC

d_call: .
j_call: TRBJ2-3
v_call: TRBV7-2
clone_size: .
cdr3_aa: CASSFAVSTDTQYF
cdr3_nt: TGTGCCAGCAGCTTTGCGGTTAGCACAGATACGCAGTATTTT

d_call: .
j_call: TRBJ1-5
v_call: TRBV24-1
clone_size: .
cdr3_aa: CATSLGGGNQPQHF
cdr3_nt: TGTGCCACCAGCTTAGGCGGGGGCAATCAGCCCCAGCATTTT

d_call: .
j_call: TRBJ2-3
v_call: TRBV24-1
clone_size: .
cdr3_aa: CATSDPMGASDTQYF
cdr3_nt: TGTGCCACCAGTGATCCGATGGGGGCTTCAGATACGCAGTATTTT

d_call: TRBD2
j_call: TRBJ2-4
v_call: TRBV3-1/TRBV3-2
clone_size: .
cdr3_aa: CASSQSSGGAGNIQYF
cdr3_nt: TGTGCCAGCAGCCAAAGTAGCGGGGGGGCTGGGAACATTCAGTACTTC

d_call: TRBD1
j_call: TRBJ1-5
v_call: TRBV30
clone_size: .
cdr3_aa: CAWSRQGQPQHF
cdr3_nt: TGTGCCTGGAGTAGACAGGGTCAGCCCCAGCATTTT

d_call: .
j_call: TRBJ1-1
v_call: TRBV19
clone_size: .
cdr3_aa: CASSIRAGHNTEAFF
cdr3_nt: TGTGCCAGTAGTATTAGAGCAGGGCATAACACTGAAGCTTTCTTT

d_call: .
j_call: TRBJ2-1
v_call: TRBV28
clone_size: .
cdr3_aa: CASSQDTFSYNEQFF
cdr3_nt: TGTGCCAGCAGTCAAGACACATTTTCCTACAATGAGCAGTTCTTC

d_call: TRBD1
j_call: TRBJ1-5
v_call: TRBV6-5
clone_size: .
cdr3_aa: CASTPTGFEPQHF
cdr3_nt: TGTGCCAGCACCCCGACAGGGTTCGAGCCCCAGCATTTT

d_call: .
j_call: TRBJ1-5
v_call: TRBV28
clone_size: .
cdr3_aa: CASRPGVVYQPQHF
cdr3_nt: TGTGCCAGCAGGCCAGGTGTGGTGTATCAGCCCCAGCATTTT

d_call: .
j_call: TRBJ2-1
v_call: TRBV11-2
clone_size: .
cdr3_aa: CASSVVASSYNEQFF
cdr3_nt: TGTGCCAGCAGCGTAGTGGCTAGCTCCTACAATGAGCAGTTCTTC

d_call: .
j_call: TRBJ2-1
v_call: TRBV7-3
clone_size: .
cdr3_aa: CASSLYTGRREQFF
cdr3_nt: TGTGCCAGCAGCTTATATACGGGGAGACGGGAGCAGTTCTTC

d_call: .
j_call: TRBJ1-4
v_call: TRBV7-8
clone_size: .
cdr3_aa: CASSPGGRDTEKLFF
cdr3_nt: TGTGCCAGCAGCCCCGGGGGCAGGGATACTGAAAAACTGTTTTTT

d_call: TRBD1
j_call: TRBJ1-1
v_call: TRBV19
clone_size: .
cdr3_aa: CASNPGQGSTEAFF
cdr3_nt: TGTGCCAGTAACCCGGGACAGGGCTCCACTGAAGCTTTCTTT

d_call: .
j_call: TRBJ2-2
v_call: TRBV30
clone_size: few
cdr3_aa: CAWSRQNTGELFF
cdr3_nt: TGTGCCTGGAGTCGACAGAACACCGGGGAGCTGTTTTTT

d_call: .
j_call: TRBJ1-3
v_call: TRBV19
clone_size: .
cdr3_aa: CASSTVWRSSGNTIYF
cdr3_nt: TGTGCCAGCAGCACCGTTTGGAGGAGCTCTGGAAACACCATATATTTT

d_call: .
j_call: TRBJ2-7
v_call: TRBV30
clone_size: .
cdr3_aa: CAWSVNNYEQYF
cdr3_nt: TGTGCCTGGAGTGTCAACAACTACGAGCAGTACTTC

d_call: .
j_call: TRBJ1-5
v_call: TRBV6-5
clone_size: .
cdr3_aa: CASGRTAANQPQHF
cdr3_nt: TGTGCCAGCGGGAGGACAGCGGCCAATCAGCCCCAGCATTTT

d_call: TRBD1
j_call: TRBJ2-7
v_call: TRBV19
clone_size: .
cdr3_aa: CASSRQGTYEQYF
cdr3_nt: TGTGCCAGTAGTAGACAGGGTACTTACGAGCAGTACTTC

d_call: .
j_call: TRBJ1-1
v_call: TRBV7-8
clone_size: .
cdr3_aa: CASSLGVSDTEAFF
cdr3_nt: TGTGCCAGCAGCCTCGGGGTCTCGGACACTGAAGCTTTCTTT

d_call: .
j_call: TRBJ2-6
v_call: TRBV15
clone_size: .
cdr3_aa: CATSRAGPGANVLTF
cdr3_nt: TGTGCCACCAGCAGAGCTGGCCCTGGGGCCAACGTCCTGACTTTC

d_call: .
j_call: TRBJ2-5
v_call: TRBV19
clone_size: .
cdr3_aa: CASSIAQQETQYF
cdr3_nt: TGTGCCAGTAGTATCGCCCAACAAGAGACCCAGTACTTC

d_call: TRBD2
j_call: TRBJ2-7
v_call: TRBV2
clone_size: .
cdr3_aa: CASSVTSGTNYEQYF
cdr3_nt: TGTGCCAGCAGTGTGACTAGCGGGACGAACTACGAGCAGTACTTC

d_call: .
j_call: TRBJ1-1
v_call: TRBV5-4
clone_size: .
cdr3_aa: CASSLDRAASFEAFF
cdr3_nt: TGTGCCAGCAGCTTGGACAGGGCCGCCTCCTTTGAAGCTTTCTTT

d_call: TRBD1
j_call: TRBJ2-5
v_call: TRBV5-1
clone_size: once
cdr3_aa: CASSFTHAGQGETQYF
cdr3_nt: TGCGCCAGCAGCTTCACCCATGCTGGACAGGGGGAGACCCAGTACTTC

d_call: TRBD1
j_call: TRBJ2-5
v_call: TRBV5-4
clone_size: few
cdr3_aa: CASSGGDRAAETQYF
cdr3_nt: TGTGCCAGCAGCGGTGGGGACAGGGCTGCAGAGACCCAGTACTTC